This TCR beta chain is from a study of T cell responses to AZD1222 COVID-19 vaccine. Trimming pared 2 bases from V and 3 bases from J, leaving 8 bases between. The germline V gene encodes CDR1 GTSNPN and CDR2 SVGIG (reference sequence). This CDR3 is built from 13 residues. Analyses pooled second doses at about 4 or about 12 weeks. Assay: immunoSEQ multiplex PCR; the TCRdb copy retains only in-frame clones and omits some. The table has roughly 200,000 clones, approximately 89% seen once. This TCR was recovered from an adult who received the AZD1222 COVID-19 vaccine. This sample comprised peripheral blood, obtained 28 days after the second AZD1222 dose. V gene TRBV30 combines with J gene TRBJ1-5; no reliable D call. CDR3 loop: CAWSFRFNQPQHF. The CDR3 DNA is TGTGCCTGGAGTTTCAGGTTCAATCAGCCCCAGCATTTT. The entire variable domain, with the rest obtained from reference TRBV30 and TRBJ1-5, is as follows: SQTIHQWPATLVQPVGSPLSLECTVEGTSNPNLYWYRQAAGRGLQLLFYSVGIGQISSEVPQNLSASRPQDRQFILSSKKLLLSDSGFYLCAWSFRFNQPQHFGDGTRLSIL.